These 31 T cell receptor beta chains came from one sample sequenced in a study of shared clonotypes between healthy human individuals. Sequenced by immunoSEQ multiplex PCR; TCRdb stores in-frame clones only, minus some. The profile covers some 2,500,000 clones, with 85% to 95% appearing a single time and approximately 0.41% taken by the ten largest. The sequenced sample was naive CD4+ T cells from PBMCs. This sample's subset: CD45RA+ positively selected. The origin of the receptors is a man aged 18-30 years in good health. Some clones in this sample may be carry-over from other donors' samples.

V is TRBV7-6 and J is TRBJ2-7, with D perhaps TRBD1 (7 bases). The CDR3 has 13 amino acids. With 6 bases removed from V and 5 bases from J, the gap between germline ends came to 14 bases. CDR1 and CDR2 from the germline V gene are SGHVS and FNYEAQ. The CDR3 here is CASRPGGLNEQYF. CDR3 nucleotides: TGTGCCAGCAGGCCAGGGGGACTGAACGAGCAGTACTTC.

On this clone itself: Other DNA sequences in this sample translate to the same CDR3. CDR3 loop: CASSLGQKETQYF. Written as DNA, the CDR3 is TGTGCCAGCAGCCTCGGACAGAAAGAGACCCAGTACTTC. The chain is built from TRBV5-8 and TRBJ2-5; D perhaps matches TRBD1 (6 bases). Germline loops: CDR1 SGHTS, CDR2 YDEGEE. The CDR3 runs 13 residues. The V and J ends lost 4 bases and 3 bases respectively, with 10 bases between them.

In DNA, the CDR3 is TGTGCCAGCAGCTTATCAGGGGGAGGAGATACGCAGTATTTT. It is translated as CASSLSGGGDTQYF. The chain carries TRBV7-9 and TRBJ2-3; TRBD1 is a possible D gene (7 bases). Looked up from germline, CDR1 is SEHNR and CDR2 is FQNEAQ (reference sequence). Trimming stripped 2 bases from V and 5 bases from J, with 11 bases between. CDR3 length equals 14 residues. Variable domain in full (rest from reference TRBV7-9 and TRBJ2-3): DTGVSQNPRHKITKRGQNVTFRCDPISEHNRLYWYRQTLGQGPEFLTYFQNEAQLEKSRLLSDRFSAERPKGSFSTLEIQRTEQGDSAMYLCASSLSGGGDTQYFGPGTRLTVL.

This sequence joins TRBV5-1 and TRBJ1-1; the D gene is possibly TRBD1 (6 bases). The CDR3 loop spans 15 amino acids. The germline CDR1 and CDR2 sequences are SGHRS and YFSETQ. Trimming pared 5 bases from V and 3 bases from J, leaving 17 bases between. Written as DNA, the CDR3 is TGCGCCAGCAGGCAGACAGGCACTCTGGACACTGAAGCTTTCTTT. It is translated as CASRQTGTLDTEAFF.

This chain joins TRBV6-1 and TRBJ2-7; possible D gene TRBD1, 5 bases. Germline V gene lookup returns CDR1 MNHNS and CDR2 SASEGT. The CDR3 consists of 16 residues. V was shortened by 3 bases and J by 9 bases, with 24 bases between the two germline ends. The CDR3 region has the DNA TGTGCCAGCAGTGAGTCCGTCCCGACAGTACCGCAGGGGCAGTACTTC. Encoded protein: CASSESVPTVPQGQYF.

This rearrangement joins TRBV5-1 to TRBJ2-3; 10 bases are a match to TRBD2. The germline V gene has CDR1 SGHRS and CDR2 YFSETQ. V dropped 4 bases and J dropped 4; count of bases not matched to a gene: 9. This CDR3 is built from 16 residues. CDR3 sequence reads: CASSGVAGGGPDTQYF. For the CDR3, the DNA is TGCGCCAGCAGCGGGGTAGCGGGAGGCGGTCCAGATACGCAGTATTTT.

This clone was counted only a few times. V usage is TRBV6-5 and J usage is TRBJ1-5; D uncertain. Germline-derived CDR1 and CDR2 are MNHEY and SVGAGI. The CDR3 totals 13 residues. Trimming took off 6 bases at V and 4 bases at J, with 10 bases between the two ends. CDR3 DNA: TGTGCCAGCAGCGCCCGGTTGAATCAGCCCCAGCATTTT. Translated: CASSARLNQPQHF.

This rearrangement joins TRBV7-2 to TRBJ1-1; 8 bases are shared with TRBD1. J gave up 5 bases and V 5 bases, and 10 bases lay outside the gene matches. This CDR3 is built from 15 residues. CDR1 and CDR2 from the germline V gene are SGHTA and FQGNSA. CDR3 sequence reads: CASSKQPQGGTEAFF. CDR3 DNA sequence: TGTGCCAGCAGCAAACAACCACAGGGGGGAACTGAAGCTTTCTTT.

This chain joins TRBV28 and TRBJ2-1; weak D call: TRBD2 (6 bases). Germline values: CDR1 MDHEN, CDR2 SYDVKM. The CDR3 length is 12 residues. V lost 10 bases and J 6 bases, leaving 13 bases between the germline ends. This CDR3 is CATKTGGNEQFF. CDR3 DNA: TGTGCCACCAAAACCGGGGGCAATGAGCAGTTCTTC.

V is TRBV28 and J is TRBJ2-7; the match to TRBD1 covers 8 bases. V gave up 6 bases and J gave up 5 bases; unmatched junction bases: 12. The germline gives CDR1 MDHEN, CDR2 SYDVKM. The CDR3 covers 15 residues. This CDR3 is CASSEDRVRRNEQYF. The CDR3 region has the DNA TGTGCCAGCAGCGAGGACAGGGTGAGAAGGAACGAGCAGTACTTC.

The V gene is TRBV7-3, the J gene TRBJ2-2; 10 bases line up with TRBD2. Germline V gene data show CDR1 as SGHTA and CDR2 as FQGTGA. The CDR3 spans 16 residues. J was trimmed by 5 bases and V by 2 bases; bases with no gene match: 5. The CDR3 spells CASSLASGRGTGELFF. The DNA for the CDR3 is TGTGCCAGCAGCTTAGCTAGCGGGAGAGGGACCGGGGAGCTGTTTTTT.

The chain links TRBV18 to TRBJ1-2; the match to TRBD1 covers 7 bases. The CDR3 runs 14 residues. V dropped 1 base and J dropped 5; count of bases not matched to a gene: 4. Germline V gene lookup returns CDR1 KGHSH and CDR2 LQKENI. The CDR3 sequence: CASSPRQGEYGYTF. CDR3 nucleotides: TGTGCCAGCTCACCACGGCAGGGGGAGTATGGCTACACCTTC.

This rearrangement joins TRBV4-1 to TRBJ2-1; 9 bases fit TRBD1. CDR3 length equals 20 residues. The V segment lost 2 bases and the J segment 2 bases; nucleotides outside the gene matches: 16. Germline V gene lookup returns CDR1 MGHRA and CDR2 YSYEKL. In nucleotides, the CDR3 is TGCGCCAGCAGCCAACCCCAGGGACAGGGTAGGGACCGGCCCTACAATGAGCAGTTCTTC. Translating gives CASSQPQGQGRDRPYNEQFF.

The gene calls are TRBV9 and TRBJ1-2; D is possibly TRBD1 (6 bases). This CDR3 spans 15 amino acids. Germline V CDR1 and CDR2: SGDLS, YYNGEE. Deletions cut 0 bases from V and 3 bases from J, with 12 bases between. DNA for the CDR3: TGTGCCAGCAGCGTAGTGGGGGCGCTCGACTATGGCTACACCTTC. Residues: CASSVVGALDYGYTF.

Here the CDR3 DNA reads TGTGCCAGCTCACCCAGGGTAGCGGACTCCTACGAGCAGTACTTC. Its protein is CASSPRVADSYEQYF. The chain couples TRBV18 to TRBJ2-7; possibly TRBD2 for D (6 bases). The germline V gene has CDR1 KGHSH and CDR2 LQKENI. Trimming pared 3 bases from V and 0 bases from J, leaving 12 bases between. CDR3 length: 15 residues.

The rearrangement uses TRBV7-2 and TRBJ2-5; D not resolved. The J call could be wrong; TRBJ2-7 is a better fit for the DNA end. The CDR3 has 14 amino acids. The germline gives CDR1 SGHTA, CDR2 FQGNSA. Here the CDR3 DNA reads TGTGCCAGCAGCTTAGTGCCTGGCTCCTACGAGCAGTACTTC. It yields the protein CASSLVPGSYEQYF.

This clone was recorded only once. The chain couples TRBV25-1 to TRBJ2-1; D unresolved. Trimming stripped 7 bases from V and 4 bases from J, with 14 bases between. Germline loops: CDR1 MGHDK, CDR2 SYGVNS. The CDR3 has 14 residues. CDR3 protein: CASTDLCQYNEQFF. The CDR3 DNA sequence: TGTGCCAGCACCGACCTTTGTCAGTACAATGAGCAGTTCTTC.

The rearrangement joins TRBV5-4 to TRBJ1-2, with a weak D call TRBD1 (5 bases). The CDR3 sequence is 15 residues long. Germline CDR1 is SGHNT and CDR2 is YYREEE (reference sequence). V was trimmed by 4 bases and J by 3 bases, leaving 16 bases between them. Written as DNA, the CDR3 is TGTGCCAGCAGCCGAGGGGACTCCATCGACTATGGCTACACCTTC. Translated, it gives CASSRGDSIDYGYTF.

Concerning this clone: This specimen includes other DNA sequences encoding the same CDR3. This chain uses TRBV28 with TRBJ2-5; D is unresolved. The CDR3 loop spans 11 amino acids. Trimming took 6 bases from V and 5 from J, leaving 7 bases between them. From germline, CDR1 is MDHEN and CDR2 SYDVKM. CDR3 loop: CASRREETQYF. Written as DNA, the CDR3 is TGTGCCAGCAGGCGAGAGGAGACCCAGTACTTC.

This chain joins TRBV9 and TRBJ1-2, with a possible D match to TRBD1 (6 bases). There are 13 residues in the CDR3. The V and J ends lost 0 bases and 8 bases respectively, with 11 bases between them. Germline V gene data show CDR1 as SGDLS and CDR2 as YYNGEE. The CDR3 DNA sequence: TGTGCCAGCAGCGTAGGGGGGGGCGAAGGCTACACCTTC. Protein sequence: CASSVGGGEGYTF.

The J gene is TRBJ2-3, the V gene TRBV7-3; 8 bases align to TRBD1. The V and J ends lost 5 bases and 0 bases, in that order; junction bases with no gene match: 4. The CDR3 loop spans 15 amino acids. The germline V gene has CDR1 SGHTA and CDR2 FQGTGA. CDR3 in DNA: TGTGCCAGCAGCGCCCGACAGGGGAGCACAGATACGCAGTATTTT. This codes for CASSARQGSTDTQYF.

The rearrangement links TRBV7-3 to TRBJ2-2; a possible D gene is TRBD1 (6 bases). The CDR3 extends over 17 amino acids. Germline assignment: CDR1 SGHTA and CDR2 FQGTGA. V was cut by 1 base and J by 3 bases, with 15 bases left in between. CDR3 bases: TGTGCCAGCAGCTTAATAATTCCCAGGGGCGACACCGGGGAGCTGTTTTTT. This translates into CASSLIIPRGDTGELFF. Full variable domain (outside the CDR3, taken from reference TRBV7-3 and TRBJ2-2): GAGVSQTPSNKVTEKGKYVELRCDPISGHTALYWYRQSLGQGPEFLIYFQGTGAADDSGLPNDRFFAVRPEGSVSTLKIQRTERGDSAVYLCASSLIIPRGDTGELFFGEGSRLTVL.

This clone was seen a handful of times. The chain uses TRBV6-5 and TRBJ1-1; unclear D gene. Trimming shortened V by 5 bases and J by 4 bases, and 8 bases separated the two germline ends. The CDR3 runs 12 residues. Germline V gene sequence: CDR1 MNHEY, CDR2 SVGAGI. The CDR3 reads CASSGRSTEAFF. CDR3 in DNA: TGTGCCAGCAGTGGAAGGAGCACTGAAGCTTTCTTT.

In this sample, this clone turned up once. Other DNA variants within this sample encode the same CDR3. V and J are TRBV5-1 and TRBJ2-5, with 8 nucleotides matching TRBD1. This CDR3 comprises 14 residues. The V and J ends lost 4 bases and 3 bases, in that order; junction bases with no gene match: 5. Per the germline V gene, CDR1 is SGHRS and CDR2 is YFSETQ. The CDR3: CASSEGTGEETQYF. The CDR3 bases are TGCGCCAGCAGCGAGGGGACAGGCGAAGAGACCCAGTACTTC.

The V gene is TRBV4-1, the J gene TRBJ2-4; TRBD1 might be the D (6 bases). The V end lost 4 bases, the J end lost 5 bases, and 12 bases lay between the germline ends. The CDR3 is 14 residues long. Germline-derived CDR1 and CDR2 are MGHRA and YSYEKL. Here the CDR3 DNA reads TGCGCCAGCAGCCTAACGACAGGTCAAAACATTCAGTACTTC. Translation gives CASSLTTGQNIQYF.

This chain connects TRBV27 to TRBJ2-4; D perhaps matches TRBD2 (5 bases). CDR1 and CDR2 from the germline V gene are MNHEY and SMNVEV (reference sequence). V was pared by 6 bases and J by 6 bases, with 18 bases between. This CDR3 is 15 amino acids long. The CDR3 nucleotides are TGTGCCAGCAGGACCTATGAGGACCGGGGAAACATTCAGTACTTC. This gives the protein CASRTYEDRGNIQYF.

This clone was recorded only once. This chain uses TRBV29-1 with TRBJ1-2, with unresolved D. The CDR3 consists of 15 residues. Between the trimmed V and J ends, which lost 4 bases and 6 bases, there was a span of 21 bases. Germline values: CDR1 SQVTM, CDR2 ANQGSEA. The CDR3 region is CSVGARIEPRNGYTF. The CDR3 nucleotides are TGCAGCGTTGGGGCCAGGATCGAGCCGAGGAATGGCTACACCTTC.

The chain uses TRBV7-3 and TRBJ2-1, with a possible D match to TRBD1 (6 bases). The CDR3 length is 15 residues. CDR1 and CDR2 from the germline V gene are SGHTA and FQGTGA. The V gene lost 5 bases and the J gene lost 0 bases, with 11 bases spanning the gap. The CDR3 bases are TGTGCCAGCAGCCCCCAGGGGAGCTCCTACAATGAGCAGTTCTTC. This codes for CASSPQGSSYNEQFF. Filled out from reference TRBV7-3 and TRBJ2-1, the complete variable domain reads GAGVSQTPSNKVTEKGKYVELRCDPISGHTALYWYRQSLGQGPEFLIYFQGTGAADDSGLPNDRFFAVRPEGSVSTLKIQRTERGDSAVYLCASSPQGSSYNEQFFGPGTRLTVL.

V is TRBV7-6 and J is TRBJ1-1; D not certain. Germline V gene lookup returns CDR1 SGHVS and CDR2 FNYEAQ. The CDR3 totals 15 residues. The ends were cut back, 0 bases at V and 7 bases at J, with 15 bases in the middle. The CDR3: CASSLAPLDRYEAFF. CDR3 coding DNA: TGTGCCAGCAGCTTAGCTCCCTTAGACCGGTATGAAGCTTTCTTT.

The V gene is TRBV18, the J gene TRBJ1-2; D is ambiguous. Germline loops: CDR1 KGHSH, CDR2 LQKENI. V gave up 4 bases and J gave up 2 bases, with 8 bases separating them. This CDR3 contains 13 residues. DNA of the CDR3: TGTGCCAGCTCACGGGATGAGAACTATGGCTACACCTTC. It encodes CASSRDENYGYTF. The full variable domain, in which reference TRBV18 and TRBJ1-2 provide the parts outside the CDR3, is NAGVMQNPRHLVRRRGQEARLRCSPMKGHSHVYWYRQLPEEGLKFMVYLQKENIIDESGMPKERFSAEFPKEGPSILRIQQVVRGDSAAYFCASSRDENYGYTFGSGTRLTVV.

The chain links TRBV5-1 to TRBJ1-1; D is possibly TRBD1 (5 bases). With 4 bases removed from V and 1 base from J, the gap between germline ends came to 20 bases. The CDR3 extends over 17 amino acids. Germline V gene data show CDR1 as SGHRS and CDR2 as YFSETQ. CDR3 nucleotide sequence: TGCGCCAGCAGCCTAGGGCCAGGGTCTTCCGGGAACACTGAAGCTTTCTTT. Its translation is CASSLGPGSSGNTEAFF.